The T cell receptor beta chain described here comes from a study of blood T cells in healthy people across ages. Study-level results: Changes seen in expanded clonotypes were possibly confounded by donor CMV status left unknown.

With a J-beta primer mix and a sample-barcoded 5' primer, a second PCR ran roughly 7 to 11 cycles. TCRdb analysed the 5' RACE reads with MiXCR anew, one entry per CDR3 protein. The sample holds about a million distinct CDR3 sequences; more than 30% are singletons and the top ten take roughly 13%. This clonotype was found once. Its antigen is not identified. The TCR comes from a man in his late teens or twenties in good health. Sequenced input: blood.

The CDR3 nucleotides read TGTGCCAGCAGTTACGGGACTAGCGGGGGAAGGGGTGAGCAGTTCTTC. Its protein product is CASSYGTSGGRGEQFF. The chain employs TRBV6-5 and TRBJ2-1; TRBD2 aligns across 14 bases. Germline assignment: CDR1 MNHEY and CDR2 SVGAGI. V trimming: 2 bases; J trimming: 9 bases; junction bases outside the gene matches: 6. The CDR3 length is 16 residues.